This record covers a single TCR delta chain. A read error is the likely source, as a far larger clone sits one nucleotide away. Other nucleotide sequences in the sample specify the same CDR3. This entry belongs to a study of gamma-delta chains in newborns, infants, children. About the study: Microbial exposure reportedly drives polyclonal innate γδ T cell expansion after birth.

Per the germline V gene, CDR1 is GEAIGNYY and CDR2 is EKD. The CDR3 sequence is 18 residues long. TCRdb repeated clone calling on the reads with CATT. This table has over a thousand delta-chain clones, 7.5% to 10% appearing once. This sequence joins TRDV2 and TRDJ3; 12 bases align to TRDD3. Sequenced input: blood. The receptor comes from a child who was a newborn, infant or young child, either healthy, febrile or measles-vaccinated (not recorded which). CDR3 coding DNA: TGTGCCTGTGACACCGTACTGGGGGATACCTGGGACACCCGGCAGATGTTTTTC. Translating it yields CACDTVLGDTWDTRQMFF.